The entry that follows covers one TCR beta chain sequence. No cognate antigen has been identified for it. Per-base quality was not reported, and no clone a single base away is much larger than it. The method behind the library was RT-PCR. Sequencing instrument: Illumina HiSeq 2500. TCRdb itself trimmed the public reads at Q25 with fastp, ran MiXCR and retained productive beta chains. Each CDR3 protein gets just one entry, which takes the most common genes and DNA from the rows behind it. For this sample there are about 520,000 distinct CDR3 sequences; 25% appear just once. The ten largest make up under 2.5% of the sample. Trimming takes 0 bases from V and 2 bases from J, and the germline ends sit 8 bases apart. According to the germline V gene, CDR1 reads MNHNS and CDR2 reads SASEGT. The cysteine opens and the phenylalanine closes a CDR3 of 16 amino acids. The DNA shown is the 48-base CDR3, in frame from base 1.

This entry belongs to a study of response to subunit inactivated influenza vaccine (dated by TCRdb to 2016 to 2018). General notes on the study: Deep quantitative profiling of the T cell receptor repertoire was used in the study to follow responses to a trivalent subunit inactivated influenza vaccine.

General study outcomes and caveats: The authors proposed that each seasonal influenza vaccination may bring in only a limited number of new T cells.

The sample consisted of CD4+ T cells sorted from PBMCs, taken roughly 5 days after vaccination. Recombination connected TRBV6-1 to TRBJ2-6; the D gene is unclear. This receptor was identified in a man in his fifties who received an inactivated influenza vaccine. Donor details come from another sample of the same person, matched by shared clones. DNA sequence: TGTGCCAGCAGTGAAGCAGAGTTAGCTGGGGCCAACGTCCTGACTTTC. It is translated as CASSEAELAGANVLTF.